The sequence of this T cell receptor (beta chain) was determined in a study of OX40 agonist ivuxolimab in advanced cancers. Findings and limits, study-wide: Both CD4+ and CD8+ T cell populations in blood had undergone clonal expansion by week 6 at 0.1 to 3.0 mg/kg. The authors also found low normalized T-cell clonal expansion in some nonresponders.

The protocol was immunoSEQ multiplex PCR, while the TCRdb copy is restricted to in-frame clones and leaves out a portion. This sample has roughly 100,000 clones, with about 83% found just once. Concerning this clone itself: What it binds is unknown.

The ends were cut back, 3 bases at V and 2 bases at J, with 8 bases in the middle. The CDR3 is 13 residues long. Germline-derived CDR1 and CDR2 are SNHLY and FYNNEI. The sequence derives from an adult with an advanced solid tumor such as melanoma, head and neck, liver or kidney cancer. This rearrangement joins TRBV2 to TRBJ2-7; D not resolved. The source material was CD4+ or CD8+ T cells sorted from blood, sampled in a trial of the OX40 agonist ivuxolimab. The CDR3 here is CASSDVITYEQYF. The DNA for the CDR3 is TGTGCCAGCAGTGATGTGATTACCTACGAGCAGTACTTC.